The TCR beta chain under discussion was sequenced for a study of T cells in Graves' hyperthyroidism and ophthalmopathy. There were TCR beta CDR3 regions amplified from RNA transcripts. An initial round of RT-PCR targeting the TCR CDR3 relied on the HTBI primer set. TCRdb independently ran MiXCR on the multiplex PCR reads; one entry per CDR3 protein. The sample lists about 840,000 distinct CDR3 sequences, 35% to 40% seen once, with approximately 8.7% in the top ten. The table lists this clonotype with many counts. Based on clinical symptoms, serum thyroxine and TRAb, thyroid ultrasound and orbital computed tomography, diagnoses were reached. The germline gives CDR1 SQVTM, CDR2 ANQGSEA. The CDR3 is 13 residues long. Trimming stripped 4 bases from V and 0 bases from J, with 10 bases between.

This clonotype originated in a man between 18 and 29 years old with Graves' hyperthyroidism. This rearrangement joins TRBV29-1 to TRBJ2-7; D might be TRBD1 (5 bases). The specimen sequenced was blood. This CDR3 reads CSVGTQSSYEQYF. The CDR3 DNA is TGCAGCGTTGGGACACAGAGCTCCTACGAGCAGTACTTC.